The clone carrying this TCR beta chain is classed as medium-sized (0.01 to 0.1%). Antigen unknown. Full-length variable regions came from constant-region reverse primers plus semi-nested Nested Universal Primer A PCR. TCRdb independently ran MiXCR on the 5' RACE reads; one entry per CDR3 protein. This sample has approximately 8,900 distinct CDR3 sequences; about a quarter occur once, and the top ten carry under 5.5%. Trimming removed 6 bases from V and 4 bases from J; junction bases left unmatched: 7. CDR3 length: 15 amino acids. Study-wide points: Greatest tumor Treg TCR overlap was with tumor naive CD4+ cells.

The chain employs TRBV12-3 or TRBV12-4 and TRBJ2-7, with 12 positions matching TRBD2. Sequences were obtained from naive CD4+ T cells sorted from a lymph node. Noted subset: naive CD4+ T cells, CD4+CD45RA+CD25-. The clonotype originates from a female donor with breast cancer. CDR3 amino acids: CASRPSGRARYEQYF. The DNA for the CDR3 is TGTGCCAGCAGACCTAGCGGGAGGGCACGGTACGAGCAGTACTTC.